This T cell receptor beta chain was sequenced during a study of regulatory T cells in long-lasting Graves disease. Findings of the study overall: Fewer public clonotypes were shared by new patients (just under 1,000) than by persistent patients (2,741).

Specified time point: newly diagnosed GD, antithyroid drugs for less than 3 months. Making the TCR library involved RNA that had been extracted from PBMCs. From germline, CDR1 is LGHDT and CDR2 YNNKEL (reference sequence). This CDR3 is built from 13 residues. V was pared by 0 bases and J by 6 bases, with 5 bases between. Many counts were recorded for this clonotype. Its cognate antigen is unknown. CDR3-region Arm-PCR and iRepertoire HTBI primers produced the TCR beta libraries. MiXCR, run by TCRdb on the multiplex PCR reads, gives a single entry per CDR3 protein. The sample records 300,000 to 400,000 distinct CDR3 sequences, 16% being singletons. This same sample was also part of a study on T cells in Graves' hyperthyroidism and ophthalmopathy.

The TCR sequence derives from a man between 40 and 49 years old with Graves disease. The genes are TRBV3-1 and TRBJ2-2; D is uncertain. The input for sequencing was peripheral blood mononuclear cells (PBMCs), taken at new diagnosis, from a patient treated with antithyroid drugs. The CDR3: CASSQEYSGELFF. The CDR3 DNA sequence: TGTGCCAGCAGCCAAGAGTATTCCGGGGAGCTGTTTTTT.